What follows describes a single TCR beta chain. Its cognate antigen is unknown. TCRdb reanalysed the RT-PCR reads using MiXCR and keeps one entry per CDR3 protein. Counted here are roughly 650,000 distinct CDR3 sequences, 15% to 19% occurring once; the ten biggest clones make up around 10%. The data belong to a study of response to subunit inactivated influenza vaccine. Study observations and caveats: The authors proposed limited new T cell recruitment per seasonal influenza vaccination.

The CDR3 extends over 15 amino acids. Losses at the gene ends were 5 bases for V and 6 bases for J; bases not matched to a gene: 7. CDR1 is MDHEN and CDR2 is SYDVKM in the germline V gene. The chain combines TRBV28 with TRBJ1-5, with 10 bases aligning to TRBD1. The sequencing used PBMCs from blood, collected roughly 13 days after vaccination. The sequence came from a man between 50 and 59 years old who received an inactivated influenza vaccine. The CDR3: CASSPGTGVGQPQHF. CDR3 in DNA: TGTGCCAGCAGTCCAGGGACAGGGGTCGGTCAGCCCCAGCATTTT.